This TCR beta chain was documented in a study of naive and memory T cell subsets. Study observations and caveats: Between naive and memory subsets, TCR abundance power law exponents differed. Clonotypes here are unpaired alpha or beta chain sequences.

This clonotype was observed a handful of times. Its antigen is still unknown. Both TRBC1 and TRBC2 were covered by a beta constant-region primer of two equimolar oligonucleotides. In TCRdb, the UMI-ligation and nested PCR reads were re-called with MiXCR into one record per CDR3 protein. There are under 150,000 distinct CDR3 sequences in the sample; about 18% occur only once, and about 0.15% lies in the top ten. Cells stained for CD3, CD4, CD8, CD45RA and CD27 were sorted into four subsets. This CDR3 comprises 13 residues. Germline lookup yields CDR1 SGHRS and CDR2 YFSETQ. V lost 6 bases and J 3 bases, leaving 13 bases between the germline ends.

The clonotype was recovered from a human donor in good health. Specimen: naive CD4+ T cells from blood. The chain recombines TRBV5-1 with TRBJ2-7; no reliable D call. The CDR3 DNA reads as TGCGCCAGCACCCTCACCGGCAACTACGAGCAGTACTTC. This translates into CASTLTGNYEQYF.